The 17 T cell receptor beta chains given below trace back to one sample, sequenced in a study of T cell repertoires in cytomegalovirus infection. Antigens of these TCRs are unknown. TCRdb reprocessed the reads via MiXCR and lists one record per CDR3 protein. The sample contains tens of thousands of distinct CDR3 sequences, about 20% of which appear only once. This sample comprised CD8+ T cells from cultured PBMCs, obtained from culture after CMV antigen stimulation. These receptors came from a human donor in good health (CMV status not recorded). Some clones in this sample may be carry-over from other donors' samples.

V usage is TRBV7-2 and J usage is TRBJ2-7; D call uncertain. CDR1 is SGHTA, CDR2 FQGNSA, per germline. Trimming removed 1 base at V and 2 bases at J, with 12 bases between. CDR3 length: 15 amino acids. CDR3 in DNA: TGTGCCAGCAGCTTAGAGTACGACCAAGCCTACGAGCAGTACTTC. It codes for CASSLEYDQAYEQYF.

This chain uses TRBV7-7 with TRBJ2-7; weak D call: TRBD2 (6 bases). Trimming shortened V by 2 bases and J by 2 bases, and 10 bases separated the two germline ends. From germline, CDR1 is SSHAT and CDR2 FNYEAQ (reference sequence). The CDR3 has 14 amino acids. The CDR3 DNA is TGTGCCAGCAGCTTATCGGGGGAAACCTACGAGCAGTACTTC. Translation gives CASSLSGETYEQYF.

This clonotype has only a few counts. The V and J genes are TRBV7-2 and TRBJ1-4; 10 bases agree with TRBD1. This CDR3 contains 16 residues. The J segment lost 3 bases and the V segment lost 1 base, leaving 2 bases of the junction unmatched. The germline gives CDR1 SGHTA, CDR2 FQGNSA. For the CDR3, the DNA is TGTGCCAGCAGCTTAGGGGACAGGGGAGCTAATGAAAAACTGTTTTTT. Translation: CASSLGDRGANEKLFF.

There are a few counts of this clonotype. The chain recombines TRBV7-2 with TRBJ2-3, with D unresolved. V lost 3 bases and J lost 4, with 8 bases in between. Germline V gene data show CDR1 as SGHTA and CDR2 as FQGNSA. The CDR3 has 13 residues. CDR3 region: CASSFMNADTQYF. The CDR3 DNA is TGTGCCAGCAGCTTCATGAATGCAGATACGCAGTATTTT.

This clonotype was detected a few times. The chain recombines TRBV7-8 with TRBJ2-1; TRBD2 might be the D (6 bases). This CDR3 has 15 residues. V dropped 6 bases and J dropped 6 bases, with 18 bases sitting between them. Germline loops: CDR1 SGHVS, CDR2 FQNEAQ. The CDR3 bases are TGTGCCAGCAGTGAATCCAATTGGGACTCCAATGAGCAGTTCTTC. Its protein product is CASSESNWDSNEQFF.

The chain has TRBV20-1 and TRBJ2-3; no reliable D call. Germline lookup yields CDR1 DFQATT and CDR2 SNEGSKA (reference sequence). V dropped 0 bases and J dropped 4 bases, with 11 bases sitting between them. This CDR3 contains 14 residues. CDR3 nucleotides: TGCAGTGCTAGAGATTGGTTAGGCCCAGATACGCAGTATTTT. Translating gives CSARDWLGPDTQYF.

There are a few counts of this clonotype. The CDR3 DNA reads TGTGCCAGCAGCGCAGGAGGTTTTGCAAGTCAGCCCCAGCATTTT. This sequence encodes CASSAGGFASQPQHF. The chain has TRBV7-2 and TRBJ1-5; D unresolved. Between the trimmed V and J ends, which lost 5 bases and 6 bases, there was a span of 17 bases. The CDR3 is 15 amino acids. Germline V gene data show CDR1 as SGHTA and CDR2 as FQGNSA. The full variable domain, in which reference TRBV7-2 and TRBJ1-5 provide the parts outside the CDR3, is GAGVSQSPSNKVTEKGKDVELRCDPISGHTALYWYRQSLGQGLEFLIYFQGNSAPDKSGLPSDRFSAERTGGSVSTLTIQRTQQEDSAVYLCASSAGGFASQPQHFGDGTRLSIL.

V gene TRBV6-2 or TRBV6-3 combines with J gene TRBJ1-1, with D possibly matching TRBD1 (6 bases). This CDR3 is 17 amino acids long. CDR1 and CDR2 (germline): MNHEY, SVGEGT. The V end was cut by 2 bases, the J end by 0 bases, with 16 bases between. The CDR3 spells CASSYPPSGTLNTEAFF. CDR3 DNA: TGTGCCAGCAGTTACCCCCCTTCTGGGACATTGAACACTGAAGCTTTCTTT.

This clonotype was counted many times. This sequence joins TRBV7-2 and TRBJ2-7; 7 bases fit TRBD1. Looked up from germline, CDR1 is SGHTA and CDR2 is FQGNSA. The CDR3 sequence is 15 residues long. Trimming cost V 0 bases and J 2 bases; bases outside gene matches: 4. The CDR3, as DNA: TGTGCCAGCAGCTTAGCCGGGACAGAACCCTACGAGCAGTACTTC. Its protein product is CASSLAGTEPYEQYF.

This chain links TRBV12-3 or TRBV12-4 with TRBJ1-2; D uncertain. This CDR3 contains 12 residues. The V end was cut by 6 bases, the J end by 5 bases, with 10 bases between. The CDR3 loop reads CASRRGSYGYTF. The CDR3 region has the DNA TGTGCCAGCAGGAGAGGGTCATATGGCTACACCTTC.

Only a few counts were recorded for this clonotype. V is TRBV6-6 and J is TRBJ1-3; 9 positions agree with TRBD1. The CDR3 is 17 amino acids. V dropped 7 bases and J dropped 1; count of bases not matched to a gene: 11. Germline-derived CDR1 and CDR2 are MNHNY and SVGAGI (reference sequence). CDR3 DNA sequence: TGTGCCAGCACCTACAGGGGACAGGGTTTTTCTGGAAACACCATATATTTT. It yields the protein CASTYRGQGFSGNTIYF.

Ten or more counts support this clonotype. The chain combines TRBV6-5 with TRBJ1-1, with TRBD1 matching over 9 bases. The CDR3 spans 14 residues. Trimming at V came to 2 bases and at J to 7 bases, leaving 5 bases not matched to a gene. CDR1 and CDR2 from the germline V gene are MNHEY and SVGAGI. Here the CDR3 DNA reads TGTGCCAGCAGTTACACAGACAGGGGGGTTGAAGCTTTCTTT. Translation gives CASSYTDRGVEAFF.

This clonotype has only a few counts. This chain uses TRBV27 with TRBJ2-2, with D unclear. CDR1 and CDR2 (germline): MNHEY, SMNVEV (reference sequence). The ends were cut back, 5 bases at V and 5 bases at J, with 9 bases in the middle. CDR3 size: 13 residues. CDR3 nucleotide sequence: TGTGCCAGCAGTGATCCTGGGACCGGGGAGCTGTTTTTT. Protein product: CASSDPGTGELFF.

This clonotype came up a few times. The V call is TRBV15, the J call TRBJ1-1; D may be TRBD1 (6 bases). Germline V gene lookup returns CDR1 LNHNV and CDR2 YYDKDF (reference sequence). Between the trimmed V and J ends, which lost 1 base and 8 bases, there was a span of 14 bases. This CDR3 spans 14 amino acids. CDR3 sequence reads: CATSRAEGGDEAFF. CDR3 DNA: TGTGCCACCAGCAGAGCCGAAGGGGGGGACGAAGCTTTCTTT.

This clonotype is a singleton in its sample. The rearrangement links TRBV6-2 or TRBV6-3 to TRBJ1-2; the match to TRBD1 covers 8 bases. CDR3 length: 14 amino acids. The germline V gene has CDR1 MNHEY and CDR2 SVGEGT. J was trimmed by 8 bases and V by 1 base; bases with no gene match: 6. The CDR3 DNA follows: TGTGCCAGCAGTTACTTGACAGGGGCGGACGGCTACACCTTC. Translated: CASSYLTGADGYTF.

The V and J genes are TRBV6-6 and TRBJ2-6; perhaps TRBD1 as D (6 bases). Trimming cost V 5 bases and J 0 bases, with 8 bases left between them. CDR3 length: 15 residues. Per germline, CDR1 MNHNY and CDR2 SVGAGI (reference sequence). CDR3 in DNA: TGTGCCAGCAGTGGGGACACCTCTGGGGCCAACGTCCTGACTTTC. Translating gives CASSGDTSGANVLTF.

This rearrangement joins TRBV6-6 to TRBJ2-1, with 10 bases fitting TRBD2. V dropped 6 bases and J dropped 5; count of bases not matched to a gene: 4. The CDR3 spans 14 residues. The germline CDR1 and CDR2 sequences are MNHNY and SVGAGI (reference sequence). The DNA for the CDR3 is TGTGCCAGCAGCGTAGCGGGAGGCAACAATGAGCAGTTCTTC. This encodes CASSVAGGNNEQFF.